This is a list of T cell receptor beta chains from one sample in a study of kidney transplant recipient with SARS-CoV-2 infection. One entry per CDR3 protein, called by TCRdb with MiXCR from the reads. The data hold roughly 230,000 distinct CDR3 sequences, with under 35% observed a single time. The input for sequencing was a blood sample, taken at baseline and between days 110 and 120 from a kidney transplant recipient. The receptors come from a male patient in his 30s who had COVID-19 and was a kidney transplant recipient. Some T cells could come from the graft donor. Both conserved end residues are part of each CDR3. Each record gives: J gene, D gene, V gene, clone size, CDR3 length, CDR3 protein, CDR3 DNA. D genes are given only for firm matches. Not all rows give a size; the values are once, few, many and, for expanded clones, a class.

>TRBJ1-1|-|TRBV30|many|13
CAWSVGGYTEAFF
TGTGCCTGGAGCGTAGGGGGATACACTGAAGCTTTCTTT
>TRBJ2-1|-|TRBV30|many|12
CACRHSYNEQFF
TGTGCCTGCCGCCACTCCTACAATGAGCAGTTCTTC
>TRBJ1-1|-|TRBV20-1|many|14
CSAIPVNLNTEAFF
TGCAGTGCTATTCCCGTCAACTTGAACACTGAAGCTTTCTTT
>TRBJ1-2|-|TRBV5-4|-|16
CASFASVPGKTYGYTF
TGTGCCAGCTTTGCAAGCGTACCAGGAAAGACCTATGGCTACACCTTC
>TRBJ2-2|TRBD2|TRBV10-3|many|19
CAISGPGTSGSSDTGELFF
TGTGCCATCAGCGGGCCCGGGACTAGCGGGAGTTCGGACACCGGGGAGCTGTTTTTT
>TRBJ2-7|-|TRBV7-9|many|16
CASSLADSSSSYEQYF
TGTGCCAGCAGCTTAGCGGACTCCTCGAGCTCCTACGAGCAGTACTTC
>TRBJ2-4|-|TRBV6-5|few|14
CASHQAGEENIQYF
TGTGCCAGTCATCAGGCAGGGGAAGAAAACATTCAGTACTTC
>TRBJ1-2|-|TRBV11-1|few|17
CASSVVHKAGKIYGYTF
TGTGCCAGCAGCGTTGTACATAAGGCTGGAAAGATCTATGGCTACACCTTC
>TRBJ1-1|-|TRBV3-1|many|17
CASSTCIPISIRTEAFF
TGTGCCAGCAGCACATGTATTCCCATTTCAATTCGCACTGAAGCTTTCTTT
>TRBJ2-5|TRBD1|TRBV5-1|many|15
CASSLGGDRKETQYF
TGCGCCAGCAGCTTGGGGGGGGACAGGAAAGAGACCCAGTACTTC
>TRBJ2-7|-|TRBV2|many|13
CASRQSSLYEQYF
TGTGCCAGCAGACAGAGTTCGCTCTACGAGCAGTACTTC
>TRBJ2-5|-|TRBV12-3/TRBV12-4|many|14
CASSLVGAAETQYF
TGTGCCAGCAGTTTGGTAGGGGCTGCGGAGACCCAGTACTTC
>TRBJ2-7|TRBD2|TRBV27|many|15
CASTTRGSGRSEQYF
TGTGCCAGCACCACACGGGGTAGCGGGAGAAGCGAGCAGTACTTC
>TRBJ1-2|-|TRBV8-2|many|16
CGSSGHDSRKTYGYTF
TGTGGCAGTAGTGGACATGATAGCCGAAAGACCTATGGCTACACCTTC
>TRBJ2-1|TRBD2|TRBV6-5|few|16
CASSNSGRARNWEQFF
TGTGCCAGCTCTAACTCCGGGAGGGCCCGGAATTGGGAGCAGTTCTTC
>TRBJ2-1|TRBD2|TRBV19|many|15
CASSISLAGVNEQFF
TGTGCCAGTAGTATCAGCCTAGCGGGTGTTAATGAGCAGTTCTTC
>TRBJ1-2|-|TRBV23-1|many|17
CASSTRPLRRKTYGYTF
TGCGCCAGCAGTACTAGACCGCTACGCAGAAAGACCTATGGCTACACCTTC
>TRBJ2-1|TRBD2|TRBV7-2|-|16
CASSYQGLAGGNEQFF
TGTGCCAGCAGCTATCAGGGACTAGCGGGGGGGAATGAGCAGTTCTTC
>TRBJ2-2|TRBD2|TRBV6-5|many|17
CASSYSGLAGGTGELFF
TGTGCCAGCAGTTACTCAGGGCTAGCGGGGGGCACCGGGGAGCTGTTTTTT
>TRBJ2-2|-|TRBV9|many|12
CASSVVDGELFF
TGTGCCAGCAGCGTAGTGGACGGGGAGCTGTTTTTT
>TRBJ2-1|-|TRBV15|many|13
CATSRDLISEQFF
TGTGCCACCAGCAGAGATCTGATCTCTGAGCAGTTCTTC
>TRBJ1-4|-|TRBV28|many|15
CASSNGWGINEKLFF
TGTGCCAGCAGTAACGGCTGGGGGATCAATGAAAAACTGTTTTTT
>TRBJ1-2|-|TRBV6-1|many|17
CASSKHEGGRKTYGYTF
TGTGCCAGCAGTAAGCATGAAGGTGGGAGAAAGACCTATGGCTACACCTTC
>TRBJ2-1|TRBD2|TRBV10-3|-|13
CAIGWSSGNEQFF
TGTGCCATCGGTTGGTCTAGCGGGAATGAGCAGTTCTTC
>TRBJ1-2|TRBD1|TRBV10-3|many|16
CAISERGQTSNYGYTF
TGTGCCATCAGTGAGCGGGGACAGACTTCTAACTATGGCTACACCTTC